These 25 T cell receptor beta chains share one sample of origin, sequenced in a study of T cell changes during pregnancy in multiple sclerosis. Method: immunoSEQ multiplex PCR; TCRdb's copy keeps in-frame clones and lacks some. The sample has about 85,000 clones; roughly nine tenths are singletons. The material was peripheral blood, obtained in the first trimester of pregnancy. The receptors were gathered from a female donor with multiple sclerosis, enrolled in a pregnancy study.

The chain links TRBV29-1 to TRBJ1-6; 10 nucleotides agree with TRBD1. This CDR3 comprises 13 residues. From germline, CDR1 is SQVTM and CDR2 ANQGSEA. Trimming at V came to 6 bases and at J to 8 bases, leaving 4 bases not matched to a gene. CDR3 region: CSVGTGEDSPLHF. Written as DNA, the CDR3 is TGCAGCGTAGGGACAGGGGAAGATTCACCCCTCCACTTT.

The chain carries TRBV19 and TRBJ1-1; 8 bases map to TRBD1. V lost 9 bases to trimming and J lost 0 bases; unmatched junction nucleotides: 15. This CDR3 comprises 17 residues. Germline V lookup: CDR1 LNHDA, CDR2 SQIVND (reference sequence). CDR3 region: CARSVGQVMIMNTEAFF. CDR3 sequence (DNA): TGTGCCAGGTCCGTGGGACAGGTGATGATCATGAACACTGAAGCTTTCTTT. The whole variable domain, filled in from reference TRBV19 and TRBJ1-1, reads DGGITQSPKYLFRKEGQNVTLSCEQNLNHDAMYWYRQDPGQGLRLIYYSQIVNDFQKGDIAEGYSVSREKKESFPLTVTSAQKNPTAFYLCARSVGQVMIMNTEAFFGQGTRLTVV.

In its sample, this clone was seen once. The V call is TRBV5-6, the J call TRBJ1-5; D remains unclear. Trimming removed 2 bases at V and 5 bases at J, with 17 bases between. This CDR3 has 16 residues. Germline V gives CDR1 SGHDT, CDR2 YYEEEE. The CDR3 DNA follows: TGTGCCAGCAGCTTTACCGGGGTGGGCCCGGATCAGCCCCAGCATTTT. It is translated as CASSFTGVGPDQPQHF.

The genes are TRBV28 and TRBJ1-2; TRBD1 aligns across 8 bases. Germline CDR1 reads MDHEN; CDR2 reads SYDVKM. The CDR3 is made up of 12 amino acids. V gave up 3 bases and J gave up 6 bases; unmatched junction bases: 0. In nucleotides, the CDR3 is TGTGCCAGCAGTTTGGACAGGGATGGCTACACCTTC. Amino acids: CASSLDRDGYTF.

A remark on this clone: The sample contains more than one DNA sequence encoding this CDR3. This chain links TRBV6-4 with TRBJ1-2; D remains unclear. Per germline, CDR1 MRHNA and CDR2 SNTAGT. Trimming took 0 bases from V and 8 from J, leaving 7 bases between them. The CDR3 has 12 amino acids. CDR3 loop: CASSDSSGGYTF. The CDR3, as DNA: TGTGCCAGCAGTGACTCTTCCGGGGGCTACACCTTC.

This chain uses TRBV7-3 with TRBJ1-1; D gene unclear. The CDR3 contains 13 residues. Looked up from germline, CDR1 is SGHTA and CDR2 is FQGTGA. V dropped 4 bases and J dropped 1 base, with 7 bases sitting between them. The CDR3: CASSSTSNTEAFF. CDR3 nucleotides: TGTGCCAGCAGCTCCACATCGAACACTGAAGCTTTCTTT.

Comment on this clone: A read error may produce the germline difference seen at one junction end. V gene TRBV27 combines with J gene TRBJ1-2; 8 bases align to TRBD1. Germline V gene sequence: CDR1 MNHEY, CDR2 SMNVEV (reference sequence). The CDR3 runs 16 residues. This chain's CDR3 is CANSPSQGEVNYGYTF. Here the CDR3 DNA reads TGTGCCAACAGTCCTTCACAGGGGGAAGTTAACTATGGCTACACCTTC.

This clone has a handful of counts. The chain combines TRBV4-2 with TRBJ2-1, with D perhaps matching TRBD2 (6 bases). The germline gives CDR1 LGHNA, CDR2 YNFKEQ. V was cut by 0 bases and J by 4 bases, with 16 bases left in between. The CDR3 totals 17 residues. The CDR3 here is CASSQDGAGGIYNEQFF. DNA of the CDR3: TGTGCCAGCAGCCAAGATGGGGCGGGCGGGATATACAATGAGCAGTTCTTC.

This clone has only one observation. This rearrangement joins TRBV28 to TRBJ1-5; D is unclear. Germline V CDR1 and CDR2: MDHEN, SYDVKM. The V and J ends lost 3 bases and 3 bases respectively, with 12 bases between them. The CDR3 runs to 15 residues. The CDR3: CASSFFETHNQPQHF. In nucleotides, the CDR3 is TGTGCCAGCAGTTTTTTCGAGACACACAATCAGCCCCAGCATTTT.

The V and J genes are TRBV30 and TRBJ1-5; D remains unclear. Between the trimmed V and J ends, which lost 1 base and 1 base, there was a span of 11 bases. The V gene's germline CDR1 is GTSNPN and CDR2 SVGIG (reference sequence). CDR3 size: 15 residues. CDR3 sequence: CAWSGHSGSNQPQHF. In DNA form, the CDR3 reads TGTGCCTGGAGTGGGCACAGTGGGAGCAATCAGCCCCAGCATTTT. Variable domain in full (rest from reference TRBV30 and TRBJ1-5): SQTIHQWPATLVQPVGSPLSLECTVEGTSNPNLYWYRQAAGRGLQLLFYSVGIGQISSEVPQNLSASRPQDRQFILSSKKLLLSDSGFYLCAWSGHSGSNQPQHFGDGTRLSIL.

This clone appeared a single time. This sequence joins TRBV2 and TRBJ2-7; 9 bases map to TRBD1. With 8 bases clipped from V and 1 base from J, the junction kept 3 bases outside the gene matches. Germline CDR1 is SNHLY and CDR2 is FYNNEI. This CDR3 contains 13 residues. In DNA, the CDR3 is TGTGCCAGCCGGGACAGGGATTCCTACGAGCAGTACTTC. This translates into CASRDRDSYEQYF.

V gene TRBV25-1 combines with J gene TRBJ1-2; tentative D call: TRBD1 (5 bases). V was clipped by 1 base and J by 5 bases, with 11 bases between them. Germline V lookup: CDR1 MGHDK, CDR2 SYGVNS. The CDR3 runs 14 residues. CDR3 amino acids: CASSEWGSNYGYTF. CDR3 nucleotides: TGTGCCAGCAGTGAATGGGGCAGTAATTATGGCTACACCTTC.

The genes are TRBV18 and TRBJ2-3; 8 positions agree with TRBD2. The CDR3 covers 15 residues. Germline V gene lookup returns CDR1 KGHSH and CDR2 LQKENI. Trimming removed 4 bases from V and 0 bases from J; junction bases left unmatched: 3. CDR3 in amino acids: CASSRGLVSTDTQYF. CDR3 in DNA: TGTGCCAGCTCACGGGGACTAGTAAGCACAGATACGCAGTATTTT. Variable domain in full (rest from reference TRBV18 and TRBJ2-3): NAGVMQNPRHLVRRRGQEARLRCSPMKGHSHVYWYRQLPEEGLKFMVYLQKENIIDESGMPKERFSAEFPKEGPSILRIQQVVRGDSAAYFCASSRGLVSTDTQYFGPGTRLTVL.

The chain carries TRBV19 and TRBJ2-3; 7 nucleotides agree with TRBD1. J lost 3 bases, V lost 8 bases, and 8 bases had no gene match. Germline V gene sequence: CDR1 LNHDA, CDR2 SQIVND (reference sequence). The CDR3 covers 14 residues. CDR3 nucleotides: TGTGCCAGTTCCGGGACAGTGGAGACAGATACGCAGTATTTT. This codes for CASSGTVETDTQYF.

Here the CDR3 reads CASSSSQGRETQYF. The CDR3 nucleotides read TGTGCCAGCAGCTCCTCACAGGGGCGGGAGACCCAGTACTTC. The rearrangement links TRBV5-4 to TRBJ2-5, with 7 bases aligning to TRBD1. This CDR3 is 14 amino acids long. Germline V CDR1 and CDR2: SGHNT, YYREEE (reference sequence). V gave up 3 bases and J gave up 5 bases; unmatched junction bases: 7.

V and J are TRBV9 and TRBJ2-1, with 8 bases aligning to TRBD1. Looked up from germline, CDR1 is SGDLS and CDR2 is YYNGEE. The CDR3 sequence is 13 residues long. V was pared by 4 bases and J by 8 bases, with 5 bases of the junction left unmatched. This chain's CDR3 is CASSPQGAHEQFF. As DNA, the CDR3 is TGTGCCAGCAGCCCGCAGGGGGCCCATGAGCAGTTCTTC.

This rearrangement joins TRBV2 to TRBJ2-7, with D hard to call. This CDR3 contains 12 residues. The germline V gene has CDR1 SNHLY and CDR2 FYNNEI. Trimming removed 4 bases at V and 3 bases at J, with 7 bases between. The chain's CDR3 is CASSGSYYEQYF. CDR3 DNA: TGTGCCAGCAGTGGCAGTTACTACGAGCAGTACTTC.

The CDR3 DNA reads as TGTGCCAGTAGCCCCTCGCGGCAGGGGATTTACAATGAGCAGTTCTTC. Protein sequence: CASSPSRQGIYNEQFF. The chain links TRBV19 to TRBJ2-1; a possible D gene is TRBD1 (6 bases). Trimming cost V 6 bases and J 4 bases, with 19 bases left between them. Per germline, CDR1 LNHDA and CDR2 SQIVND (reference sequence). The CDR3 runs 16 residues.

The V gene is TRBV27, the J gene TRBJ1-5, with D unclear. V was pared by 2 bases and J by 0 bases, with 2 bases between. From germline, CDR1 is MNHEY and CDR2 SMNVEV (reference sequence). The CDR3 is made up of 13 amino acids. DNA of the CDR3: TGTGCCAGCAGTTTACGTAGCAATCAGCCCCAGCATTTT. Its translation is CASSLRSNQPQHF.

V is TRBV7-9 and J is TRBJ2-1, with 14 positions matching TRBD2. This CDR3 spans 16 amino acids. V shed 5 bases, J shed 7 bases, and the junction held 7 bases outside the gene matches. The germline V gene has CDR1 SEHNR and CDR2 FQNEAQ (reference sequence). CDR3 sequence (DNA): TGTGCCAGCAGCCAAAGACTAGCGGGAGGGCTTAATGAGCAGTTCTTC. Amino acids: CASSQRLAGGLNEQFF.

To note about this clone: Other DNA sequences in the same sample also yield this CDR3. The V gene is TRBV27, the J gene TRBJ1-6, with a weak D call TRBD1 (5 bases). The V gene's germline CDR1 is MNHEY and CDR2 SMNVEV (reference sequence). The ends were cut back, 0 bases at V and 10 bases at J, with 10 bases in the middle. This CDR3 is 14 amino acids long. CDR3 DNA: TGTGCCAGCAGTTTATCAGGGGAATACTCACCCCTCCACTTT. It specifies CASSLSGEYSPLHF.

A few counts support this clone. The V and J genes are TRBV4-2 and TRBJ1-1; TRBD1 matches 10 bases. Germline CDR1 reads LGHNA; CDR2 reads YNFKEQ. The CDR3 totals 14 residues. Germline trimming cut 7 bases from V and 5 bases from J; bases unmatched to any gene: 7. The DNA for the CDR3 is TGTGCCAGCAATAAGGACAGGGGGGAGACTGAAGCTTTCTTT. This sequence encodes CASNKDRGETEAFF.

This chain uses TRBV4-3 with TRBJ2-3; no definite D call. Trimming removed 0 bases at V and 1 base at J, with 8 bases between. CDR3 length equals 15 residues. The V gene's germline CDR1 is LGHNA and CDR2 YSLEER. The CDR3 reads CASSQDFTGTDTQYF. The CDR3 coding sequence is TGCGCCAGCAGCCAAGATTTTACTGGCACAGATACGCAGTATTTT.

The chain combines TRBV27 with TRBJ2-3, with 7 positions matching TRBD2. Germline CDR1 is MNHEY and CDR2 is SMNVEV (reference sequence). There are 18 residues in the CDR3. The ends lost 3 bases at V and 6 bases at J; junction bases unmatched: 18. The CDR3 region is CASSFYGGGSGGADTQYF. CDR3 DNA sequence: TGTGCCAGCAGTTTCTACGGGGGAGGGAGTGGGGGAGCGGATACGCAGTATTTT.

V gene TRBV30 combines with J gene TRBJ2-2; 11 positions match TRBD2. Germline V CDR1 and CDR2: GTSNPN, SVGIG (reference sequence). The CDR3 runs 17 residues. The V segment lost 4 bases and the J segment 2 bases; nucleotides outside the gene matches: 9. The CDR3 region has the DNA TGTGCCTGGAACAGGGGACTAGCGGCAACTAACACCGGGGAGCTGTTTTTT. It specifies CAWNRGLAATNTGELFF.